A selection of T cell receptor beta chains follows, all from one sample in a study of HIV-infected patients and healthy controls. TCRdb reprocessed the 5' RACE reads with MiXCR, giving one entry per CDR3 protein. Of about 18,000 distinct CDR3 sequences in the sample, 9.5% to 13% were seen once. Sequencing was done on a sample of blood. The receptors originated from an adult in good health. Each CDR3 is given with its conserved first and last residue. A D gene is named only where the DNA matches it firmly. Expanded clones get a size class; other rows say once, few or many, or leave the size out.

abundance	d_gene	v_gene	j_gene	CDR3nt	CDR3aa
medium-sized	.	TRBV5-1	TRBJ2-3	TGCGCCAGCTCGGGAAGCACAGATACGCAGTATTTT	CASSGSTDTQYF
many	.	TRBV7-9	TRBJ1-4	TGTGCCAGCAGCTTAGGGCTGGAAAAACTGTTTTTT	CASSLGLEKLFF
medium-sized	.	TRBV3-1	TRBJ2-1	TGTGCCAGCAGCTCTTCTCCCGAGGCGGGGCATGAGCAGTTCTTC	CASSSSPEAGHEQFF
.	.	TRBV7-9	TRBJ1-4	TGTGCCAGCAGCTTTAACCTTCCGGGATTTGAAAAACTGTTTTTT	CASSFNLPGFEKLFF
many	TRBD1	TRBV20-1	TRBJ2-7	TGCAGTGCTAGAGATAGTTCTAGGACAGGGGCGTACGAGCAGTACTTC	CSARDSSRTGAYEQYF
few	.	TRBV12-3/TRBV12-4	TRBJ1-5	TGTGCCAGCAGTTTGTTAGTAGGTCAGCCCCAGCATTTT	CASSLLVGQPQHF
many	.	TRBV15	TRBJ2-1	TGTGCCACCAGCAGACCTTACAGGACCCCCTACAATGAGCAGTTCTTC	CATSRPYRTPYNEQFF
.	TRBD1	TRBV10-3	TRBJ1-1	TGTGCCATCGGGGGGACAGTGAACACTGAAGCTTTCTTT	CAIGGTVNTEAFF
few	TRBD2	TRBV7-8	TRBJ2-7	TGTGCCAGCAGCCAGGCGGCGGGAGGCCCCTACGAGCAGTACTTC	CASSQAAGGPYEQYF
.	.	TRBV5-1	TRBJ2-7	TGCGCCAGCAGTTTTTTCCGGGACGGGCCCTACGAGCAGTACTTC	CASSFFRDGPYEQYF
many	.	TRBV5-4	TRBJ2-6	TGTGCCACCGACCATTCGACAGAGCCGTCCCTAGTTAACTCTGGGGCCAACGTCCTGACTTTC	CATDHSTEPSLVNSGANVLTF
many	.	TRBV19	TRBJ2-6	TGTGCCAGTAGTATTTCGGGGCATGCACCTGGGGCCAACGTCCTGACTTTC	CASSISGHAPGANVLTF
many	TRBD1	TRBV4-1	TRBJ1-1	TGCGCCAGCAGCCAAGGAGGGACAGTGAACACTGAAGCTTTCTTT	CASSQGGTVNTEAFF
.	.	TRBV5-1	TRBJ2-3	TGCGCCAGCAGCCCCGGACTTAACACAGATACGCAGTATTTT	CASSPGLNTDTQYF
many	.	TRBV5-1	TRBJ2-7	TGCGCCAGCACGACAGGCCCCGGGAACGAGCAGTACTTC	CASTTGPGNEQYF
few	.	TRBV6-1	TRBJ2-1	TGTGCCAGCAGTGAAGGGATGAGCTCCTACAATGAGCAGTTCTTC	CASSEGMSSYNEQFF
few	TRBD2	TRBV4-2	TRBJ2-1	TGTGCCAGCAGCCAAGAGATTAGCGGGAGTCTGGGCGATGAGCAGTTCTTC	CASSQEISGSLGDEQFF
many	TRBD1	TRBV6-6	TRBJ2-6	TGTGCCAGCAGGCACACAGGGGCTGGGGCCAACGTCCTGACTTTC	CASRHTGAGANVLTF
many	TRBD2	TRBV6-2/TRBV6-3	TRBJ2-1	TGTGCCAGCAGGGGCGCGGGAGAGGCTTACAATGAGCAGTTCTTC	CASRGAGEAYNEQFF
many	.	TRBV19	TRBJ1-5	TGTGCCAGTAGCAGCAGTGGGAATAGCAATCAGCCCCAGCATTTT	CASSSSGNSNQPQHF
.	.	TRBV19	TRBJ2-3	TGTGCCAGTAACCCCGGAGGGAATTGGGATACGCAGTATTTT	CASNPGGNWDTQYF
many	.	TRBV2	TRBJ1-5	TGTGCCAGCACCTTAGGGCGTAAGAATCAGCCCCAGCATTTT	CASTLGRKNQPQHF
.	.	TRBV18	TRBJ2-5	TGTGCCAGCTCACCAGAGGGATGGTACCAAGAGACCCAGTACTTC	CASSPEGWYQETQYF
many	.	TRBV7-6	TRBJ1-2	TGTGCCAGCAGCTTAGCCCCGGAGTATGGCTACACCTTC	CASSLAPEYGYTF